Detailed here is one T cell receptor (beta chain). The sample holds one count of this clone. It has no known antigen specificity. No much larger clonotype is one base removed from it; base qualities were not supplied. In total, about 650 healthy bone marrow donors made up the cohort. At the time of sampling, every cohort member was nominally healthy, though immune exposures that went unrecorded were likely present. The donor was CMV seronegative and was included in the group of several hundred seronegative cohort members. Every donor gave a peripheral blood sample, and the peripheral blood mononuclear cells from that sample were used for TCR beta sequencing. Genomic DNA extraction from the blood cell samples was performed with the Qiagen DNeasy Blood Extraction Kit. The sample comes from a study of cytomegalovirus exposure and HLA in healthy donors listed by TCRdb under 2017. Regarding the study in general: According to an earlier analysis of around 600 of the donors, about 179 million T cells yielded roughly 110 million unique TCR beta sequences and approximately 300 Gb of sequence data. HLA typing covered class I and class II loci at four-digit resolution. The aim of the study was to test whether cataloging public T cell receptors could identify signatures of past pathogen exposure. Rather than drawing on any new phenotypic data, the later analysis identified candidate immune exposures from TCR beta sequences and the way those sequences occurred across donors. All discovery cohort repertoires had been generated using a single sequencing platform. Donor age, sex, ethnicity and CMV serostatus were compiled together with the repertoire data. Using immunosequencing, the study profiled T cell repertoires from 666 subjects and related those repertoires to cytomegalovirus serostatus. A later analysis re-analyzed previously published TCR beta repertoires from 666 donors and added high-resolution HLA genotyping to study TCR occurrence patterns. Among some 400 genotyped donors of the cohort, an average of around 250,000 unique TCR beta nucleotide sequences was sequenced per donor, of which roughly 17% were non-productive. A later genetic analysis took genome-wide SNP genotypes for about 55% of the 666 donors and used that subset as a discovery cohort. Along with the roughly 700-subject first cohort, a separate validation cohort of about 110 different subjects was used. An earlier analysis of a few hundred of the donors applied high-throughput TCR beta sequencing to assess whether each TCR beta V gene segment acted as functional or pseudogenic. Roughly 300 gigabases of sequencing data and 70 million to 85 million unique TCR sequences were included in an early release covering roughly 600 HLA-typed donors. Four or five DR-DQ haplotypes were treated as single units for association and clustering because of strong linkage in the cohort. Typing coverage differed by locus: A, B, C, DRB1 and DQB1 were typed in about 620-640 donors, DQA1 in about 510, DPA1 in around 580, and DPB1 in 400 to 480. Of the 350 to 450 genotyped donors, 65% to 90% were placed in the genetic ancestry cluster associated with self-reported Caucasian donors. The study combined high-throughput TCR immunosequencing, statistical association of individual TCRs with disease status, and machine learning to predict cytomegalovirus infection status. Findings and caveats that apply to the study as a whole: An earlier analysis of approximately 590 of the donors showed that most TCR beta V segments appeared in productive rearrangements either about 87% or about 30% of the time, which broadly matched IMGT annotations. In a later analysis, TCR association rates were found to vary across HLA loci, with the most associated TCRs seen for DRB1 alleles and the fewest for HLA-C alleles. Because some donors lacked HLA typing at each locus, the association tests relied only on the typed subset. A further reported finding was that TCR beta sequences accurately predicted the HLA-A and HLA-B alleles for most subjects in the first cohort. Strong co-occurrence of HLA alleles, especially DR and DQ, made assigning TCR associations to individual alleles difficult. In a later analysis, HLA-associated TCR beta chains were found to be more clonally expanded and to have lower generation probabilities than equally common non-associated chains. Sequencing depth was assumed to be roughly uniform across donors in the presence/absence analyses, though that assumption may not hold. In this cohort, only TCR beta chains were sequenced, and detectable features were limited by the absence of alpha or paired-chain data. In a later analysis, several top co-occurrence clusters were reported to appear linked to parvovirus B19, influenza, CMV and Epstein-Barr virus. The authors suggested that the approach could potentially be generalized to other disease states and immunological phenotypes. The 87-base-pair reads could not distinguish some IMGT-functional V segments, including TRBV6-2 and TRBV6-3, so those segments were excluded. For the cohort, immune exposure information was limited to CMV serostatus. Most TCR sequences were seen in very few donors, while some public TCRs were found in many individuals. An association between a missense DCLRE1C variant and V-gene and J-gene trimming of TCR beta chains was found in a later genetic analysis and replicated in an independent cohort. Linkage disequilibrium might explain the correlated functional status among segregating V segments, but an unknown experimental factor could not be ruled out. According to a later genetic analysis, donors in an Asian-associated ancestry cluster had fewer N-insertions in productive TCRs than the approximately 650-donor mean. A later analysis found that most CMV-associated TCR beta chains appeared HLA-restricted, with HLA associations seemingly driven largely by CMV exposure. A later analysis associated 15,000 to 20,000 TCR beta sequences with specific HLA alleles at a false discovery rate of 0.05. A few of the identified cytomegalovirus-associated TCR beta chains were confirmed in vitro to be specific for cytomegalovirus antigens. The study gave a list of roughly 150 TCR beta chains associated with cytomegalovirus. Because counts were too low, around 17 rarely observed V segments, including chromosome 9 orphons, were left out of the earlier analysis of about 500 of the donors. A cluster of highly shared sequence variants was judged likely to be a technical artifact of the sequencing pipeline. Cytomegalovirus status was reported to be diagnosed by the classifier with high specificity and sensitivity in both the original and validation cohorts.

Libraries were prepared through the immunoSEQ multiplex PCR assay. For the multiplex PCR, a mixture combining 60 forward primers for TCR Vbeta segments and 13 reverse primers for TCR Jbeta segments was used. A multiplex PCR assay on genomic DNA amplified the CDR3 region of rearranged TCR beta genes. Amplified TCR beta libraries were sequenced as 87-base-pair reads on the Illumina HiSeq System. The authors' pipeline ran thus. A later analysis counted tens of millions of unique TCR beta chains across the 650 to 700 repertoires, and some 12 million of these chains were shared by at least two donors. To remove PCR and sequencing errors, raw reads were error-corrected and collapsed into unique sequences using a nearest-neighbor algorithm that merged closely related sequences. V, D and J gene segments were assigned by aligning CDR3 sequences to IMGT reference sequences. Each retained sequence needed at least a six-nucleotide match to both a V gene segment and a J gene segment. Rearrangements were classified as productive when the CDR3 lacked stop codons and remained in frame with V and J, and all other rearrangements were classified as non-productive. CDR3 was defined according to IMGT convention as the region running from the second conserved V-encoded cysteine to the conserved J-encoded phenylalanine. The earlier analysis of about 500 of the donors excluded sequences that lacked an unambiguous match to a single V gene segment. In an earlier analysis of a few hundred of the donors, V segments were called functional above 56.7% productive rearrangements and were called segregating when the between-donor standard deviation exceeded 5%. A statistical classification framework was built to diagnose cytomegalovirus status from the catalog of TCR beta chain sequences. V and J gene assignment, in a later analysis, came from comparing TCR nucleotide sequences with IMGT/GENE-DB human TR gene sequences. The TCRdist pipeline was used in a later analysis to assign CDR3 sequences and most-parsimonious VDJ recombination scenarios. In a later analysis, every TCR beta chain was defined by the combination of its CDR3 amino acid sequence and its V-gene family, and reads without a unique V-gene family were dropped. As a way to deal with suspected cross-contamination and a sequencing artifact, a later analysis dropped 592 nucleotide sequences that were highly shared and had low generation probability. In a later analysis, a clonal expansion index was calculated for each public chain from normalized within-repertoire ranks of inferred template counts. In a later analysis, generation probabilities were computed using a VDJ recombination model fitted to out-of-frame rearrangements, and the results were checked against IGoR. A later analysis scored TCR-TCR, TCR-HLA and TCR-CMV co-occurrence with hypergeometric tests, applying a repertoire-size bias correction to TCR pairs. False discovery rates were estimated in a later analysis by permuting HLA or CMV assignments 20 times. In a later analysis, co-occurring TCRs were grouped with DBSCAN, and TCRdist sequence similarity was added when clustering was performed within HLA-allele-positive subsets. For co-occurrence clustering, repertoires with fewer than 30,000 or more than 120,000 public chains were excluded, along with a handful of repertoires with anomalous nucleotide sharing. This immuneACCESS table, as held by TCRdb, lists in-frame sequences with V and J called but not all clones. Of the missing ones, under half trace to an unresolved V gene in checked studies; the others have no known cause. The DNA was the basis for D and trimming; V, J and clone size are from that table. For this sample there are roughly 190,000 clones; 75% to 90% appear just once. The leading ten clones occupy roughly 0.98% of the sample.

The germline V gene encodes CDR1 ENHRY and CDR2 SYGVKD. From the cysteine through the phenylalanine, the CDR3 covers 17 amino acids. Only the CDR3 portion is preserved as DNA: 51 bases, with reading frame beginning at the first base. Trimming removed 2 bases from V and 0 bases from J, leaving 11 bases between the germline ends. The clonotype comes from a boy younger than 10 in good health and CMV-seronegative. Input material: PBMCs. The chain was built from TRBV10-3 and TRBJ2-6, and the D gene may be TRBD1, 5 bases matching. The DNA sequence is as follows: TGTGCCATCAGTGAGCAAAGGGGTGGCTCTGGGGCCAACGTCCTGACTTTC. Its translation is CAISEQRGGSGANVLTF.